These 7 T cell receptor beta chains were sequenced from one sample in a study of T-cell reconstitution after alpha-beta-depleted transplantation in children. This sample's TCRbeta library carried unique molecular identifier barcodes. TCRdb re-derived calls from the PCR reads in MiXCR, one entry per CDR3 protein. Of just under 150,000 distinct CDR3 sequences listed, roughly 9% are singletons. The sequencing used PBMCs, mostly from graft donor cells, collected 180 days after TCRalphabeta/CD19-depleted stem cell transplant. Receptors were obtained from a female patient aged 2-10 years who had a stem cell transplant for congenital amegakaryocytic thrombocytopenia, so the T cells may come from the graft donor.

This clonotype was recorded at least ten times. The chain couples TRBV28 to TRBJ1-5, with 7 bases matching TRBD1. V gave up 7 bases and J gave up 0 bases; unmatched junction bases: 6. The CDR3 covers 15 residues. Germline lookup yields CDR1 MDHEN and CDR2 SYDVKM. CDR3 DNA: TGTGCCAGCAAGCGACAGGGCTATAGCAATCAGCCCCAGCATTTT. Translation gives CASKRQGYSNQPQHF.

This clonotype was counted many times. The rearrangement links TRBV19 to TRBJ2-2, with 8 bases fitting TRBD1. Germline values: CDR1 LNHDA, CDR2 SQIVND (reference sequence). The CDR3 has 15 amino acids. The V and J ends lost 6 bases and 1 base, in that order; junction bases with no gene match: 4. CDR3: CASSTGTGNTGELFF. The CDR3 coding sequence is TGTGCCAGTAGCACCGGGACAGGGAACACCGGGGAGCTGTTTTTT.

This clonotype was seen ten or more times. The chain uses TRBV20-1 and TRBJ2-7; 10 bases map to TRBD1. J lost 3 bases, V lost 4 bases, and 9 bases had no gene match. Germline CDR1 reads DFQATT; CDR2 reads SNEGSKA (reference sequence). The CDR3 has 15 amino acids. This CDR3 reads CSANPGQGLNYEQYF. CDR3 nucleotide sequence: TGCAGTGCTAACCCGGGACAGGGGTTGAACTACGAGCAGTACTTC.

The CDR3 DNA is TGTGCCAGCAGCCCAGGGACTAGCAGAGGCGGGAATGAGCAGTTCTTC. Encoded protein: CASSPGTSRGGNEQFF. This chain links TRBV7-8 with TRBJ2-1; 9 nucleotides line up with TRBD2. Germline values: CDR1 SGHVS, CDR2 FQNEAQ. With 5 bases clipped from V and 7 bases from J, the junction kept 12 bases outside the gene matches. The CDR3 runs to 16 residues.

The rearrangement links TRBV6-2 or TRBV6-3 to TRBJ1-5; D might be TRBD1 (5 bases). The CDR3 covers 12 residues. V was pared by 6 bases and J by 9 bases, with 12 bases between. The V gene's germline CDR1 is MNHEY and CDR2 SVGEGT. In DNA form, the CDR3 reads TGTGCCAGCAGACCCATCGGGGGGCCCCAGCATTTT. This sequence encodes CASRPIGGPQHF.

This clonotype was picked up many times. The genes are TRBV11-2 and TRBJ2-7; D is unclear. Trimming pared 5 bases from V and 2 bases from J, leaving 7 bases between. The CDR3 has 12 amino acids. Germline V lookup: CDR1 SGHAT, CDR2 FQNNGV. This CDR3 is CASSNGPYEQYF. CDR3 nucleotides: TGTGCCAGCAGCAACGGCCCCTACGAGCAGTACTTC.

The rearrangement uses TRBV20-1 and TRBJ2-2; TRBD1 is a possible D gene (7 bases). The CDR3 contains 15 residues. V was cut by 3 bases and J by 6 bases, with 17 bases left in between. Germline CDR1 and CDR2: DFQATT and SNEGSKA (reference sequence). CDR3 in amino acids: CSASSVQGGPGELFF. In DNA form, the CDR3 reads TGCAGTGCTAGTAGCGTTCAGGGGGGTCCCGGGGAGCTGTTTTTT.